The rows below give T cell receptor beta chains drawn from one sample of a study of CD8 T cells in Susac syndrome. TCRdb itself ran the immunoSEQ multiplex PCR reads through MiXCR, one entry per CDR3 protein. The sample lists about 2,300 distinct CDR3 sequences; approximately 70% were seen once. Source material: CD8+ TEMRA cells from PBMCs. Every receptor here comes from a human donor with Susac syndrome. Each CDR3 is given with its conserved first and last residue. Fields, in order: J gene, D gene, V gene, clone size, CDR3 DNA, CDR3 protein. A D gene is named only where the DNA matches it firmly. Part of the rows lack a size; the others show once, few, many or a class for expanded clones.

j_call: TRBJ2-1
d_call: .
v_call: TRBV18
clone_size: .
cdr3_nt: TGTGCCAGCTCACCACCGATACACCGGAGCTCCTACAATGAGCAGTTCTTC
cdr3_aa: CASSPPIHRSSYNEQFF

j_call: TRBJ1-4
d_call: TRBD1
v_call: TRBV13
clone_size: few
cdr3_nt: TGTGCCAGCAGCGCTACCGGGACAGGGGATGAAAAACTGTTTTTT
cdr3_aa: CASSATGTGDEKLFF

j_call: TRBJ2-5
d_call: .
v_call: TRBV21-1
clone_size: .
cdr3_nt: TGTGCCAGCAGGAGTCGTCTAGCGGGCGGACAAGAAGAGACCCAGTACTTC
cdr3_aa: CASRSRLAGGQEETQYF

j_call: TRBJ1-1
d_call: .
v_call: TRBV7-6
clone_size: .
cdr3_nt: TGTGCCCGCAGCCCTCCCCCCCCGGAAGCCCAAGCCCATATGAACACTGAAGCTTTCTTT
cdr3_aa: CARSPPPPEAQAHMNTEAFF

j_call: TRBJ1-1
d_call: TRBD1
v_call: TRBV25-1
clone_size: .
cdr3_nt: TGTGCCAGCAGTGAATGGACAGGCTACACTGAAGCTTTCTTT
cdr3_aa: CASSEWTGYTEAFF

j_call: TRBJ2-7
d_call: .
v_call: TRBV27
clone_size: .
cdr3_nt: TGTGCCAGCGTTTTAGCGACCCGACAGGCCCTCTCCTACGAGCAGTACTTC
cdr3_aa: CASVLATRQALSYEQYF

j_call: TRBJ2-2
d_call: TRBD2
v_call: TRBV7-9
clone_size: .
cdr3_nt: TGTGCCAGCAGCCAACCCACTAGCGGGGCACGGACCGGGGAGCTGTTTTTT
cdr3_aa: CASSQPTSGARTGELFF

j_call: TRBJ2-1
d_call: .
v_call: TRBV9
clone_size: few
cdr3_nt: TGTGCCAGCAGCGTAGATTGGGGTCGTAACTACAATGAGCAGTTCTTC
cdr3_aa: CASSVDWGRNYNEQFF

j_call: TRBJ2-5
d_call: .
v_call: TRBV4-2
clone_size: large
cdr3_nt: TGTGCCAGCAGCCAAGATCTATTAGGGGGGGCTAGAGAGACCCAGTACTTC
cdr3_aa: CASSQDLLGGARETQYF

j_call: TRBJ2-7
d_call: .
v_call: TRBV11-3
clone_size: few
cdr3_nt: TGTGCCAGCAGCTTAGCTGGGGTCGACTACGAGCAGTACTTC
cdr3_aa: CASSLAGVDYEQYF

j_call: TRBJ1-1
d_call: .
v_call: TRBV28
clone_size: .
cdr3_nt: TGTGCCAGCGGGGGCGAGAGACGCTGGACAGACACTGAAGCTTTCTTT
cdr3_aa: CASGGERRWTDTEAFF

j_call: TRBJ2-7
d_call: .
v_call: TRBV7-9
clone_size: .
cdr3_nt: TGTGCCAGCAGCCAGGGACAATCCTACGAGCAGTACTTC
cdr3_aa: CASSQGQSYEQYF

j_call: TRBJ2-1
d_call: TRBD1
v_call: TRBV5-1
clone_size: .
cdr3_nt: TGCGCCAGCTGGGACAGACTCCTAGAAAACAATGAGCAGTTCTTC
cdr3_aa: CASWDRLLENNEQFF